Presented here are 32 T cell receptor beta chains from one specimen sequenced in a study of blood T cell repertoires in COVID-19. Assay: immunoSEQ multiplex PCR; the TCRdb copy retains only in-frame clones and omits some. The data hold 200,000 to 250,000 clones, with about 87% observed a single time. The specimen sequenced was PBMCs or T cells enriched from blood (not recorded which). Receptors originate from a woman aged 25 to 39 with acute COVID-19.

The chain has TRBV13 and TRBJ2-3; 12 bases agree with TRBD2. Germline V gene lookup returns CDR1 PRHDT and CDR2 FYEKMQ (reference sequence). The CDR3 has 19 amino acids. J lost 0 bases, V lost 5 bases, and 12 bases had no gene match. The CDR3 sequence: CASSPPLAGGTSSTDTQYF. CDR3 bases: TGTGCCAGCAGCCCACCACTAGCGGGGGGAACCTCTAGCACAGATACGCAGTATTTT.

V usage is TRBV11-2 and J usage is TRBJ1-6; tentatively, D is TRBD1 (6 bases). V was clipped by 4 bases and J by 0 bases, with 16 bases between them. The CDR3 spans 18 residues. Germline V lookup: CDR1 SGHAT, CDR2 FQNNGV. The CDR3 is CASSSLTGISSYNSPLHF. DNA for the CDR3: TGTGCCAGCAGCTCGCTGACAGGAATTAGCTCCTATAATTCACCCCTCCACTTT.

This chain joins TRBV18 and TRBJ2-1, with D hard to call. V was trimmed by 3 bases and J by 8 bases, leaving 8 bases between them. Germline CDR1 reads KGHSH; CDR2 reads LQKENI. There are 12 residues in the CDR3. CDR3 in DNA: TGTGCCAGCTCACCCCGTAGCCATGAGCAGTTCTTC. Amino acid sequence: CASSPRSHEQFF.

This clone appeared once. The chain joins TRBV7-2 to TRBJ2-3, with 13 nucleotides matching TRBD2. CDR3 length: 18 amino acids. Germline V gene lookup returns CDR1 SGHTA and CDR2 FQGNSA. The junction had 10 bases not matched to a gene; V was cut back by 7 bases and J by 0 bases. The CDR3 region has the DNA TGTGCCAGCAACATGACTAGCGGGGGGACCCCTAGCACAGATACGCAGTATTTT. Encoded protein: CASNMTSGGTPSTDTQYF.

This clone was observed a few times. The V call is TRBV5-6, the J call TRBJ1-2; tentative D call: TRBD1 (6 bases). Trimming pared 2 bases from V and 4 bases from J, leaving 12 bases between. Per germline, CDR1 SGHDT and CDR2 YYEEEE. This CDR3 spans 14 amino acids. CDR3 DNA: TGTGCCAGCAGCTTATCAGGGGAGAGCTATGGCTACACCTTC. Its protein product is CASSLSGESYGYTF.

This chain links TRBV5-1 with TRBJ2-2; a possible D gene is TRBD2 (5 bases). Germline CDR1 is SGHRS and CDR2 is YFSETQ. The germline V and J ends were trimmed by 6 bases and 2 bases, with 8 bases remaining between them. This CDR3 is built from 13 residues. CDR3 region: CASKEDNTGELFF. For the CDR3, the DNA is TGCGCCAGCAAGGAGGACAACACCGGGGAGCTGTTTTTT.

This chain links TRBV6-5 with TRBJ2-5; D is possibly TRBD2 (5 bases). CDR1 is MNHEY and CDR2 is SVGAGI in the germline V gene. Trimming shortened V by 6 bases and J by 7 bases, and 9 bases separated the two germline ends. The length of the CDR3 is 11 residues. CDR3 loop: CASRREGTQYF. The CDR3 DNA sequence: TGTGCCAGCAGGCGAGAGGGGACCCAGTACTTC.

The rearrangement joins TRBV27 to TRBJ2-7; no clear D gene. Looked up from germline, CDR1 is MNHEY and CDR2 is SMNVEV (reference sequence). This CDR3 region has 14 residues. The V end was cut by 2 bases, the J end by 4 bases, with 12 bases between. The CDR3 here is CASSLVAGVYEQYF. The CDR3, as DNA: TGTGCCAGCAGTTTAGTCGCCGGAGTATACGAGCAGTACTTC.

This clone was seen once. The CDR3 DNA is TGTGCCAGCAGCCCCGACAGGGAGAGCTCCTACGAGCAGTACTTC. Protein product: CASSPDRESSYEQYF. This chain connects TRBV7-2 to TRBJ2-7; 7 nucleotides agree with TRBD1. The CDR3 consists of 15 residues. The trim removed 5 bases at V and 0 bases at J, leaving 7 bases unmatched. Looked up from germline, CDR1 is SGHTA and CDR2 is FQGNSA.

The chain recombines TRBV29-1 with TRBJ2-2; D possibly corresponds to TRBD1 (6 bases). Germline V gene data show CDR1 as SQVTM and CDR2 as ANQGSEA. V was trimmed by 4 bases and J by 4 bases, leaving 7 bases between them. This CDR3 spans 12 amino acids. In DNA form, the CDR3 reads TGCAGCGTTGTACAGGGCACCGGGGAGCTGTTTTTT. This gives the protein CSVVQGTGELFF.

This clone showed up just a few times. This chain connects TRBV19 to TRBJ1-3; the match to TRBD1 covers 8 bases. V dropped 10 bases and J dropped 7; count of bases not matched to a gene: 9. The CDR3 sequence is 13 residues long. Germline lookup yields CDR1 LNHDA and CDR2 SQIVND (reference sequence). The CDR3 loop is CATGTGLGNTIYF. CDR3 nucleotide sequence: TGTGCCACCGGGACAGGCCTGGGGAACACCATATATTTT.

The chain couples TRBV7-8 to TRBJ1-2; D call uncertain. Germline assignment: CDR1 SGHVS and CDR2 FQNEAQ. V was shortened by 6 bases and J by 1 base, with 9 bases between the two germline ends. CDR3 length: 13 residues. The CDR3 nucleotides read TGTGCCAGCAGATTCAACAGTAACTATGGCTACACCTTC. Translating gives CASRFNSNYGYTF.

CDR3 coding DNA: TGTGCCAGCAGCGTAGACCCGGGATGGGGAAACACTGAAGCTTTCTTT. Protein product: CASSVDPGWGNTEAFF. This chain links TRBV9 with TRBJ1-1; D is uncertain. This CDR3 comprises 16 residues. Per germline, CDR1 SGDLS and CDR2 YYNGEE. The V end was cut by 0 bases, the J end by 2 bases, with 14 bases between.

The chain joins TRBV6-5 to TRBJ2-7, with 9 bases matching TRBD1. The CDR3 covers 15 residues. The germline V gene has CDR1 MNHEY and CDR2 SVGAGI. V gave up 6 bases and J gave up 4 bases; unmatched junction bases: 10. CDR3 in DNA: TGTGCCAGCAGAGAGGGACAGGGTCCCTCATACGAGCAGTACTTC. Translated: CASREGQGPSYEQYF.

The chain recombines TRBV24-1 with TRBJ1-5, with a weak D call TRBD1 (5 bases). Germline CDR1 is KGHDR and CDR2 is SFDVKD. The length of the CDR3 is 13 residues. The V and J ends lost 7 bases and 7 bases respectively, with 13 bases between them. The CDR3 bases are TGTGCCACCAGCGATGTAAGGGGACAGCCCCAGCATTTT. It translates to CATSDVRGQPQHF.

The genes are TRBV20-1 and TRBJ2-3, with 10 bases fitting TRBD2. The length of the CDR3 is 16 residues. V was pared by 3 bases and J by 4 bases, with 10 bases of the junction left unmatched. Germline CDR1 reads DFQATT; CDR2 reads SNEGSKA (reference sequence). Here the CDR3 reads CSASGASGGFSDTQYF. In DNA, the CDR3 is TGCAGTGCTAGTGGCGCTAGCGGGGGTTTCTCAGATACGCAGTATTTT.

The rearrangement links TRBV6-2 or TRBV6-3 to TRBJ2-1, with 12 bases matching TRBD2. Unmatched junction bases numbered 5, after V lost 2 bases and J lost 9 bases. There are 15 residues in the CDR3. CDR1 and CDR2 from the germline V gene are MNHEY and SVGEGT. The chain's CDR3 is CASSYTSSGGGEQFF. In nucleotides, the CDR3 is TGTGCCAGCAGTTACACCTCTAGCGGGGGGGGTGAGCAGTTCTTC.

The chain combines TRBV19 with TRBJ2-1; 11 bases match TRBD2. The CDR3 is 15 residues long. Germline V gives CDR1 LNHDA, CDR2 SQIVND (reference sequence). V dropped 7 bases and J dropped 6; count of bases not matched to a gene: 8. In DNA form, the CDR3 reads TGTGCCAGTACCGTAGCGGGGGGGCATTTCAATGAGCAGTTCTTC. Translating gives CASTVAGGHFNEQFF.

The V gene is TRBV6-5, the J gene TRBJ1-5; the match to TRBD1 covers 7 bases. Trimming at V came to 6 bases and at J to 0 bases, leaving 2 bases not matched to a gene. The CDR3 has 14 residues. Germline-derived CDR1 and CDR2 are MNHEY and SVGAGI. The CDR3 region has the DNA TGTGCCAGCAGCTACAGGGGTAGCAATCAGCCCCAGCATTTT. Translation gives CASSYRGSNQPQHF.

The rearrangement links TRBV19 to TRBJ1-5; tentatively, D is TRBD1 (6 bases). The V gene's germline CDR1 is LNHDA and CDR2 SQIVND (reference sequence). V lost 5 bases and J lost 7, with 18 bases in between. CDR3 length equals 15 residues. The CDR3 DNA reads TGTGCCAGTAGTTTCGCCAGGGGAGAAGGGCAGCCCCAGCATTTT. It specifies CASSFARGEGQPQHF.

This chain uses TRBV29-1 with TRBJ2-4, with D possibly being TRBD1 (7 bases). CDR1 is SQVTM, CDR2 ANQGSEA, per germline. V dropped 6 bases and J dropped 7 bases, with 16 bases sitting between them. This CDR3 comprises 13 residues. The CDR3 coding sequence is TGCAGCGTGGAGGGACAGTCCTTCAACATTCAGTACTTC. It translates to CSVEGQSFNIQYF.

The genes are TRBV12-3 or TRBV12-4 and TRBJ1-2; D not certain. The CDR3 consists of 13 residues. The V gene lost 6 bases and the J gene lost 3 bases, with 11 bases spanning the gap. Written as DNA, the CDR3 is TGTGCCAGCAGCCGCGACACCTACTATGGCTACACCTTC. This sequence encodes CASSRDTYYGYTF.

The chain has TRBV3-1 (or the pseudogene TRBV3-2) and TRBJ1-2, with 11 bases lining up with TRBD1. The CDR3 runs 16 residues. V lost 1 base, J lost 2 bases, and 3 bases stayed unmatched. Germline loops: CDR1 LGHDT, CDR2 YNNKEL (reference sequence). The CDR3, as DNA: TGTGCCAGCAGCCAAGGTCGGACAGGGGGCAACTATGGCTACACCTTC. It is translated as CASSQGRTGGNYGYTF.

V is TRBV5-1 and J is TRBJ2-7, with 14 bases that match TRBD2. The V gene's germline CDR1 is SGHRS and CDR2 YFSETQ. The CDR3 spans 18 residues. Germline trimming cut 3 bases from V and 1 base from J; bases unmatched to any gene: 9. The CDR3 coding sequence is TGCGCCAGCAGCTCGACTAGCGGGGGGGCAATGGAATCCTACGAGCAGTACTTC. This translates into CASSSTSGGAMESYEQYF.

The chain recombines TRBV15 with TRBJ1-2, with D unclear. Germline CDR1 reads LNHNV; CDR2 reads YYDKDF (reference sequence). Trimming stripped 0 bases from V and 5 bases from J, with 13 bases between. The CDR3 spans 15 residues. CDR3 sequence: CATSRELGLTYGYTF. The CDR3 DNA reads TGTGCCACCAGCAGAGAGCTTGGACTGACTTATGGCTACACCTTC.

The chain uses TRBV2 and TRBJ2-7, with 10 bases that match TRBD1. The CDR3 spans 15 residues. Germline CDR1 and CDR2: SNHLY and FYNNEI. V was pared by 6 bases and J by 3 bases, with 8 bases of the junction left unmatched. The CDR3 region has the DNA TGTGCCAGCAGGGTGGGACAGGGGCTAGTCTACGAGCAGTACTTC. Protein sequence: CASRVGQGLVYEQYF.

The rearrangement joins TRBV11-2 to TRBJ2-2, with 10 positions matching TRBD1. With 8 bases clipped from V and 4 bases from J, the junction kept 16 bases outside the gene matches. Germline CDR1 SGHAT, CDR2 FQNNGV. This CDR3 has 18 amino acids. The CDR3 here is CASRRPGQGRRSTGELFF. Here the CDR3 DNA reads TGTGCCAGCCGCCGACCGGGACAGGGGAGGAGGAGCACCGGGGAGCTGTTTTTT.

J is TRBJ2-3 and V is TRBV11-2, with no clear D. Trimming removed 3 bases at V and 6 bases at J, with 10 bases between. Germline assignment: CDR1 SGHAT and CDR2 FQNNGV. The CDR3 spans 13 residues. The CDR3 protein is CASSFGSQDTQYF. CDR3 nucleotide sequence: TGTGCCAGCAGCTTTGGTTCCCAGGATACGCAGTATTTT. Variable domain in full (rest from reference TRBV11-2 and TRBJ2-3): EAGVAQSPRYKIIEKRQSVAFWCNPISGHATLYWYQQILGQGPKLLIQFQNNGVVDDSQLPKDRFSAERLKGVDSTLKIQPAKLEDSAVYLCASSFGSQDTQYFGPGTRLTVL.

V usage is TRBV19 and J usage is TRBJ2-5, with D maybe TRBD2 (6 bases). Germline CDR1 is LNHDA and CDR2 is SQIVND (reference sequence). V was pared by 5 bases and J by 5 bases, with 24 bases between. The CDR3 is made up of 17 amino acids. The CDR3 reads CASSLNPGEARVETQYF. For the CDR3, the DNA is TGTGCCAGTAGTCTTAACCCGGGGGAGGCTAGGGTTGAGACCCAGTACTTC. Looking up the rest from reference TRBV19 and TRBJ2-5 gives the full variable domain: DGGITQSPKYLFRKEGQNVTLSCEQNLNHDAMYWYRQDPGQGLRLIYYSQIVNDFQKGDIAEGYSVSREKKESFPLTVTSAQKNPTAFYLCASSLNPGEARVETQYFGPGTRLLVL.

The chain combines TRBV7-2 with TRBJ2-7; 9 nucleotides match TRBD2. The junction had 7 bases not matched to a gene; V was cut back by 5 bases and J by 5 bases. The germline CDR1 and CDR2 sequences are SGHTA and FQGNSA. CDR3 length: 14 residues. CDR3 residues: CASSPLAGRNEQYF. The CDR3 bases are TGTGCCAGCAGCCCTCTAGCGGGGCGCAACGAGCAGTACTTC.

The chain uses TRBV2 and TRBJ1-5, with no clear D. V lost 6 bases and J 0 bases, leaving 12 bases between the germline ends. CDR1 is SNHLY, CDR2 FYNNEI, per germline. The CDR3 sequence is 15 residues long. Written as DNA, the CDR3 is TGTGCCAGCAGGTCCGACATGTATAGCAATCAGCCCCAGCATTTT. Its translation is CASRSDMYSNQPQHF.

For the CDR3, the DNA is TGTGCCAGCAGTTCCCAGGGAACCGAGCAGTACTTC. Protein product: CASSSQGTEQYF. The chain employs TRBV12-3 or TRBV12-4 and TRBJ2-7; a weak D match, TRBD1 (5 bases). The CDR3 runs 12 residues. The V and J ends lost 4 bases and 6 bases respectively, with 10 bases between them.